This is a list of T cell receptor beta chains from one sample in a study of OX40 agonist ivuxolimab in advanced cancers. Method: immunoSEQ multiplex PCR; TCRdb's copy keeps in-frame clones and lacks some. The table has about 100,000 clones, approximately 91% seen once. Specimen: CD4+ or CD8+ T cells sorted from blood, collected in a trial of the OX40 agonist ivuxolimab. The origin of the receptors is an adult with an advanced solid tumor such as melanoma, head and neck, liver or kidney cancer. Both conserved end residues are part of each CDR3. Each record gives: clone size, J gene, D gene, V gene, CDR3 protein, CDR3 DNA. D genes are given only for firm matches. Not all rows give a size; the values are once, few, many and, for expanded clones, a class.

abundance: NA
j_gene: TRBJ2-3
d_gene: TRBD2
v_gene: TRBV6-5
CDR3aa: CASSYGQRGGTDTQYF
CDR3nt: TGTGCCAGCAGTTACGGCCAGCGGGGGGGTACAGATACGCAGTATTTT

abundance: few
j_gene: TRBJ1-6
d_gene: NA
v_gene: TRBV10-3
CDR3aa: CAISESGGENSPLHF
CDR3nt: TGTGCCATCAGTGAGAGCGGGGGCGAAAATTCACCCCTCCACTTT

abundance: NA
j_gene: TRBJ2-1
d_gene: NA
v_gene: TRBV5-1
CDR3aa: CASSLGSSYNEQFF
CDR3nt: TGCGCCAGCAGCTTGGGGTCTAGCTACAATGAGCAGTTCTTC

abundance: NA
j_gene: TRBJ1-4
d_gene: NA
v_gene: TRBV5-1
CDR3aa: CASSSPNEKLFF
CDR3nt: TGCGCCAGCAGCTCGCCTAATGAAAAACTGTTTTTT

abundance: NA
j_gene: TRBJ2-3
d_gene: TRBD2
v_gene: TRBV18
CDR3aa: CASSPRGERTDTQYF
CDR3nt: TGTGCCAGCTCACCGCGGGGGGAACGCACAGATACGCAGTATTTT

abundance: NA
j_gene: TRBJ2-1
d_gene: NA
v_gene: TRBV6-5
CDR3aa: CASSYRSSGNEQFF
CDR3nt: TGTGCCAGCAGTTACAGAAGCAGTGGCAATGAGCAGTTCTTC

abundance: NA
j_gene: TRBJ1-3
d_gene: NA
v_gene: TRBV27
CDR3aa: CASPRQISGNTIYF
CDR3nt: TGTGCCAGCCCAAGACAAATCTCTGGAAACACCATATATTTT

abundance: NA
j_gene: TRBJ2-7
d_gene: TRBD2
v_gene: TRBV29-1
CDR3aa: CSVERTSGVNEQYF
CDR3nt: TGCAGCGTTGAAAGGACTAGCGGGGTTAACGAGCAGTACTTC

abundance: NA
j_gene: TRBJ1-3
d_gene: NA
v_gene: TRBV7-6
CDR3aa: CASSLGAAASFTGNTIYF
CDR3nt: TGTGCCAGCAGCTTAGGGGCCGCTGCGAGCTTTACCGGAAACACCATATATTTT

abundance: NA
j_gene: TRBJ1-3
d_gene: NA
v_gene: TRBV5-5
CDR3aa: CASSLTGAGGIGNTIYF
CDR3nt: TGTGCCAGCAGCTTAACTGGGGCAGGCGGAATTGGAAACACCATATATTTT

abundance: NA
j_gene: TRBJ2-3
d_gene: TRBD2
v_gene: TRBV5-1
CDR3aa: CASSLPAGTTDTQYF
CDR3nt: TGCGCCAGCAGCTTGCCAGCGGGGACCACAGATACGCAGTATTTT

abundance: NA
j_gene: TRBJ2-5
d_gene: TRBD2
v_gene: TRBV2
CDR3aa: CASSRTSGGAVETQYF
CDR3nt: TGTGCCAGCAGTCGGACTAGCGGGGGGGCCGTGGAGACCCAGTACTTC

abundance: NA
j_gene: TRBJ2-2
d_gene: TRBD1
v_gene: TRBV19
CDR3aa: CASSILGGQGANTGELFF
CDR3nt: TGTGCCAGTAGTATCCTGGGGGGACAGGGGGCGAACACCGGGGAGCTGTTTTTT

abundance: NA
j_gene: TRBJ2-7
d_gene: NA
v_gene: TRBV4-1
CDR3aa: CASSQEARRAYEQYF
CDR3nt: TGCGCCAGCAGCCAAGAAGCTCGGCGGGCCTACGAGCAGTACTTC

abundance: NA
j_gene: TRBJ2-1
d_gene: TRBD2
v_gene: TRBV28
CDR3aa: CASSGILAGDEQFF
CDR3nt: TGTGCCAGCAGTGGAATACTAGCGGGCGATGAGCAGTTCTTC

abundance: NA
j_gene: TRBJ1-1
d_gene: NA
v_gene: TRBV5-1
CDR3aa: CASSLRGANTEAFF
CDR3nt: TGCGCCAGCAGCTTGAGAGGGGCGAACACTGAAGCTTTCTTT

abundance: NA
j_gene: TRBJ2-3
d_gene: TRBD2
v_gene: TRBV7-3
CDR3aa: CASSVVRTSGTDTQYF
CDR3nt: TGTGCCAGCAGCGTAGTCCGGACTAGCGGCACAGATACGCAGTATTTT

abundance: NA
j_gene: TRBJ1-2
d_gene: NA
v_gene: TRBV7-8
CDR3aa: CASSFAPGGNYGYTF
CDR3nt: TGTGCCAGCAGCTTTGCCCCAGGTGGAAACTATGGCTACACCTTC

abundance: NA
j_gene: TRBJ2-3
d_gene: TRBD1
v_gene: TRBV2
CDR3aa: CASSEVFGQGSTDTQYF
CDR3nt: TGTGCCAGCAGTGAAGTATTCGGACAGGGCTCCACAGATACGCAGTATTTT

abundance: NA
j_gene: TRBJ2-7
d_gene: NA
v_gene: TRBV11-2
CDR3aa: CASSLLGDTSLYEQYF
CDR3nt: TGTGCCAGCAGCTTATTAGGGGACACCTCGCTATACGAGCAGTACTTC

abundance: NA
j_gene: TRBJ2-7
d_gene: NA
v_gene: TRBV27
CDR3aa: CASSLVLGTGEQYF
CDR3nt: TGTGCCAGCAGTTTAGTCTTGGGGACTGGGGAGCAGTACTTC

abundance: NA
j_gene: TRBJ2-1
d_gene: NA
v_gene: TRBV7-2
CDR3aa: CASSPFLTSSQGNEQFF
CDR3nt: TGTGCCAGCAGCCCATTCCTAACTAGCTCTCAGGGCAATGAGCAGTTCTTC

abundance: once
j_gene: TRBJ2-3
d_gene: NA
v_gene: TRBV11-2
CDR3aa: CASSLNREYTDTQYF
CDR3nt: TGTGCCAGCAGCTTAAATCGGGAATACACAGATACGCAGTATTTT

abundance: once
j_gene: TRBJ2-7
d_gene: NA
v_gene: TRBV11-2
CDR3aa: CASSLGLTDYEQYF
CDR3nt: TGTGCCAGCAGCTTAGGACTAACCGATTACGAGCAGTACTTC

abundance: NA
j_gene: TRBJ1-6
d_gene: TRBD1
v_gene: TRBV9
CDR3aa: CASSVGQGLSPLHF
CDR3nt: TGTGCCAGCAGCGTCGGACAGGGATTGTCACCCCTCCACTTT

abundance: NA
j_gene: TRBJ2-1
d_gene: TRBD1
v_gene: TRBV19
CDR3aa: CASSPDRVHNEQFF
CDR3nt: TGTGCCAGTAGTCCTGACAGGGTCCACAATGAGCAGTTCTTC

abundance: NA
j_gene: TRBJ1-5
d_gene: NA
v_gene: TRBV2
CDR3aa: CASSDGTNLSNQPQHF
CDR3nt: TGTGCCAGCAGTGACGGCACGAACCTTAGCAATCAGCCCCAGCATTTT

abundance: NA
j_gene: TRBJ2-7
d_gene: NA
v_gene: TRBV19
CDR3aa: CASSSTTAGEQYF
CDR3nt: TGTGCCAGTAGCTCAACGACAGCAGGGGAGCAGTACTTC